The clone carrying this TCR beta chain was found a few times. What it binds is not known. TCRdb used MiXCR to reprocess the reads, holding one entry per CDR3 protein. The data contain fewer than 550,000 distinct CDR3 sequences, 26% of them singletons. This sample was included in a study of T cell repertoires in cytomegalovirus infection. Study-level background: Public TCR beta signatures indicated both CMV infection and matching HLA type. Study results and limitations: Accumulated public TCR beta family frequency recognized individuals carrying CMV together with the relevant HLA. CMV-specific TCR beta clonotypes restricted by HLA-C were the ones dominating the ex vivo response.

Trimming took 6 bases from V and 6 from J; bases not matched to a gene: 6. Per the germline V gene, CDR1 is MNHNS and CDR2 is SASEGT. CDR3 size: 14 residues. The sequencing input was PBMCs. The V call is TRBV6-1, the J call TRBJ2-7; 12 bases are a match to TRBD1. The clonotype originates from a human donor in good health (CMV status not recorded). Some clones in this sample may be carry-over from other donors' samples. The CDR3 loop reads CASRRGTGGFEQYF. The DNA for the CDR3 is TGTGCCAGCAGGAGGGGGACAGGGGGCTTCGAGCAGTACTTC.